This T cell receptor beta chain was recovered during a study of shared clonotypes between healthy human individuals. Study-wide findings and caveats: Non-shared clonotypes showed lower generation probabilities than clonotypes common to all four donors. In a few donors, about 5% of naive CD4 clonotypes appeared in common.

Clones were read by immunoSEQ multiplex PCR, and TCRdb kept only the in-frame ones, dropping some. The table has 2 million to 2.5 million clones, roughly 96% seen once. All the donors were Caucasian adults who lived in Nashville, Tennessee. As regards this clone: Its specificity is unknown. Other nucleotide sequences in the sample specify the same CDR3.

The sequence was obtained from a man between 18 and 29 years old in good health. The sequenced sample was naive CD4+ T cells sorted from blood. Specified subset: CD45RA+ positively selected.

Written as DNA, the CDR3 is TGCGCCAGCAGCTTGGAGGGACAGCCTCAAGAGACCCAGTACTTC. Amino acid sequence: CASSLEGQPQETQYF. The chain has TRBV5-1 and TRBJ2-5; TRBD1 agrees at 7 bases. This CDR3 has 15 amino acids. Germline CDR1 is SGHRS and CDR2 is YFSETQ. Trimming cost V 0 bases and J 2 bases; bases outside gene matches: 4.